What follows are 18 T cell receptor beta chains derived from one specimen sequenced in a study of T-cell reconstitution after alpha-beta-depleted transplantation in children. Overall study findings and caveats: At the one-year point after transplant, T-cell counts and TCRbeta diversity were found to come mostly from T cells that had been newly produced.

Construction of the TCRbeta library involved unique molecular identifiers. One entry per CDR3 protein, called by TCRdb with MiXCR from the PCR reads. The sample comprises about 290,000 distinct CDR3 sequences, almost 8% of which are singletons, and 9.1% rests with the top ten. These TCRs' antigens remain unknown. Source: peripheral blood, taken 360 days after TCRalphabeta/CD19-depleted stem cell transplant. Source of these receptors: a female patient aged 2-15 years who had a stem cell transplant for Fanconi anemia, so the T cells may come from the graft donor.

The chain recombines TRBV7-3 with TRBJ2-7, with 8 bases aligning to TRBD1. Germline CDR1 reads SGHTA; CDR2 reads FQGTGA. After removal of 3 bases from V and 0 bases from J, the junction contained 7 bases not matched to a gene. The CDR3 covers 16 residues. The CDR3 reads CASSFGDRIRSYEQYF. The CDR3 nucleotides are TGTGCCAGCAGCTTTGGGGACAGGATCCGCTCCTACGAGCAGTACTTC.

This clonotype was detected many times. The V gene is TRBV20-1, the J gene TRBJ1-2, with D tentatively TRBD1 (5 bases). V was clipped by 5 bases and J by 8 bases, with 9 bases between them. CDR1 and CDR2 (germline): DFQATT, SNEGSKA (reference sequence). The length of the CDR3 is 10 residues. DNA for the CDR3: TGCAGTGCTGAAGGGGACGGCTACACCTTC. It specifies CSAEGDGYTF.

The V call is TRBV7-3, the J call TRBJ2-2; 10 bases fit TRBD1. Losses at the gene ends were 6 bases for V and 6 bases for J; bases not matched to a gene: 16. The CDR3 spans 18 residues. Germline V CDR1 and CDR2: SGHTA, FQGTGA. As DNA, the CDR3 is TGTGCCAGCAGATTGCCCCCCCGGGACAGGGGCCTTCCCGGGGAGCTGTTTTTT. Translated: CASRLPPRDRGLPGELFF.

This rearrangement joins TRBV10-1 to TRBJ1-1, with D uncertain. Trimming shortened V by 2 bases and J by 1 base, and 8 bases separated the two germline ends. The germline V gene encodes CDR1 WNHNN and CDR2 SYGVQD (reference sequence). CDR3 size: 14 residues. The CDR3: CASSENPGNTEAFF. In nucleotides, the CDR3 is TGCGCCAGCAGTGAGAATCCTGGGAACACTGAAGCTTTCTTT.

This clonotype showed up many times. For the CDR3, the DNA is TGTGCCAGCAGGTATCAGCGGACACTCTCTGGGGCCAACGTCCTGACTTTC. Its translation: CASRYQRTLSGANVLTF. This chain uses TRBV12-3 or TRBV12-4 with TRBJ2-6; either TRBD1 or TRBD2 may fit D (5 bases each). The V end lost 6 bases, the J end lost 0 bases, and 15 bases lay between the germline ends. The CDR3 spans 17 residues.

This clonotype occurred a few times. The chain joins TRBV7-6 to TRBJ2-2; no firm D call. With 2 bases removed from V and 3 bases from J, the gap between germline ends came to 13 bases. Germline values: CDR1 SGHVS, CDR2 FNYEAQ. This CDR3 comprises 16 residues. CDR3 sequence reads: CASSLRWEDDTGELFF. DNA for the CDR3: TGTGCCAGCAGCTTACGATGGGAAGATGACACCGGGGAGCTGTTTTTT.

V gene TRBV19 combines with J gene TRBJ2-7; 7 bases align to TRBD1. V trimming: 9 bases; J trimming: 2 bases; junction bases outside the gene matches: 4. CDR1 is LNHDA, CDR2 SQIVND, per germline (reference sequence). The CDR3 totals 12 residues. The CDR3 here is CARDRMAYEQYF. The DNA for the CDR3 is TGTGCCAGGGACAGGATGGCCTACGAGCAGTACTTC.

This clonotype was picked up a small number of times. This sequence joins TRBV7-8 and TRBJ1-4; tentative D call: TRBD1 (6 bases). CDR1 is SGHVS and CDR2 is FQNEAQ in the germline V gene. The CDR3 is 15 residues long. V was shortened by 6 bases and J by 6 bases, with 17 bases between the two germline ends. CDR3 coding DNA: TGTGCCAGCAGTTTCCGGGGTAGGGGGGATGAAAAACTGTTTTTT. Translation: CASSFRGRGDEKLFF.

This clonotype appeared many times. V gene TRBV6-2 or TRBV6-3 combines with J gene TRBJ2-1; possible D gene TRBD1, 6 bases. The CDR3 is 15 residues long. V dropped 8 bases and J dropped 3 bases, with 17 bases sitting between them. The germline V gene has CDR1 MNHEY and CDR2 SVGEGT. CDR3 sequence (DNA): TGTGCCAGCGCCCCGGACAGACCAAACTACAATGAGCAGTTCTTC. Translating gives CASAPDRPNYNEQFF.

This clonotype appeared many times. The rearrangement joins TRBV27 to TRBJ2-7, with 7 bases aligning to TRBD1. Trimming cost V 6 bases and J 3 bases; bases outside gene matches: 11. This CDR3 has 15 residues. Germline V gene lookup returns CDR1 MNHEY and CDR2 SMNVEV (reference sequence). The CDR3 sequence is CASSTLWDSSYEQYF. In DNA form, the CDR3 reads TGTGCCAGCAGCACCCTCTGGGACAGCAGCTACGAGCAGTACTTC.

This clonotype occurred many times. The CDR3 region is CASSVDREQFF. The CDR3 DNA is TGTGCCAGCAGCGTAGATCGGGAGCAGTTCTTC. The chain uses TRBV9 and TRBJ2-1; the D is unclear. Per the germline V gene, CDR1 is SGDLS and CDR2 is YYNGEE. Trimming left V 0 bases short and J 10 bases short, with 5 bases between. The CDR3 has 11 amino acids.

This chain uses TRBV4-1 with TRBJ2-7; 9 nucleotides agree with TRBD2. Germline CDR1 MGHRA, CDR2 YSYEKL. The CDR3 extends over 18 amino acids. V trimming: 0 bases; J trimming: 5 bases; junction bases outside the gene matches: 14. Written as DNA, the CDR3 is TGCGCCAGCAGCCAAGATCGGGGAATAGCGGGAGATGTAGACGAGCAGTACTTC. It specifies CASSQDRGIAGDVDEQYF.

This clonotype was observed many times. The chain uses TRBV28 and TRBJ2-7, with a tentative D call TRBD2 (6 bases). The V end was cut by 3 bases, the J end by 4 bases, with 13 bases between. Germline V CDR1 and CDR2: MDHEN, SYDVKM. CDR3 length: 14 residues. CDR3 DNA: TGTGCCAGCAGTTTTCGGGAGAAACCGTACGAGCAGTACTTC. It translates to CASSFREKPYEQYF. Full variable domain (rest looked up from reference TRBV28 and TRBJ2-7): DVKVTQSSRYLVKRTGEKVFLECVQDMDHENMFWYRQDPGLGLRLIYFSYDVKMKEKGDIPEGYSVSREKKERFSLILESASTNQTSMYLCASSFREKPYEQYFGPGTRLTVT.

V gene TRBV20-1 combines with J gene TRBJ2-1; 12 bases map to TRBD2. After removal of 3 bases from V and 3 bases from J, the junction contained 3 bases not matched to a gene. The germline CDR1 and CDR2 sequences are DFQATT and SNEGSKA (reference sequence). The CDR3 spans 15 residues. Written as DNA, the CDR3 is TGCAGTGCTAGTTTGACTAGCGGGGGCTACAATGAGCAGTTCTTC. This translates into CSASLTSGGYNEQFF.

This clonotype was seen many times. The rearrangement joins TRBV12-3 or TRBV12-4 to TRBJ2-6; no definite D call. The CDR3 sequence is 15 residues long. The V gene lost 3 bases and the J gene lost 0 bases, with 6 bases spanning the gap. This CDR3 reads CASSFFSSGANVLTF. CDR3 sequence (DNA): TGTGCCAGCAGTTTTTTCAGCTCTGGGGCCAACGTCCTGACTTTC.

This clonotype has more than one count but fewer than ten. The chain joins TRBV28 to TRBJ2-7; maybe TRBD1 (6 bases). The CDR3 consists of 17 residues. The germline V gene has CDR1 MDHEN and CDR2 SYDVKM. Deletions cut 3 bases from V and 2 bases from J, with 20 bases between. The CDR3 loop reads CASSFFRGQGSAYEQYF. For the CDR3, the DNA is TGTGCCAGCAGTTTCTTCAGGGGTCAAGGTTCGGCCTACGAGCAGTACTTC.

This clonotype has a count of ten or more. The chain joins TRBV3-1 to TRBJ2-4; 7 bases line up with TRBD1. Unmatched junction bases numbered 0, after V lost 0 bases and J lost 7 bases. This CDR3 contains 13 residues. Germline V gives CDR1 LGHDT, CDR2 YNNKEL (reference sequence). CDR3 region: CASSQEGGNIQYF. The DNA for the CDR3 is TGTGCCAGCAGCCAAGAAGGGGGCAACATTCAGTACTTC.

In its sample, this clonotype was seen many times. This chain links TRBV4-3 with TRBJ1-4; D gene uncertain. There are 17 residues in the CDR3. Germline V CDR1 and CDR2: LGHNA, YSLEER. V lost 0 bases to trimming and J lost 4 bases, with 15 bases between them. CDR3 sequence: CASSQDRAGTFNEKLFF. The CDR3 coding sequence is TGCGCCAGCAGCCAAGATCGCGCGGGCACTTTTAATGAAAAACTGTTTTTT.